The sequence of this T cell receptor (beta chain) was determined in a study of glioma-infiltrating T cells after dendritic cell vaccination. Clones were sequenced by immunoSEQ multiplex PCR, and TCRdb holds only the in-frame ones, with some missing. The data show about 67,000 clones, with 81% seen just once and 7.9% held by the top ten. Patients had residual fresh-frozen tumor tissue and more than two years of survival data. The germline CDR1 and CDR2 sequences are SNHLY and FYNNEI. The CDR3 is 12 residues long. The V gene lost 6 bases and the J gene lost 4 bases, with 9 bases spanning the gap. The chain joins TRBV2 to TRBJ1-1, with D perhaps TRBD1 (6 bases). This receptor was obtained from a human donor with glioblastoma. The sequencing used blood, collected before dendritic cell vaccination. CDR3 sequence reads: CASSRGGTEAFF. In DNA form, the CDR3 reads TGTGCCAGCAGCAGGGGTGGCACTGAAGCTTTCTTT.